Below, 10 T cell receptor beta chains from the same sample are listed, as sequenced in a study of T cell responses to AZD1222 COVID-19 vaccine. This table comes from immunoSEQ multiplex PCR, and its TCRdb copy is limited to in-frame clones, with some not included. This table holds approximately 70,000 clones, about four fifths found once. Sequencing used peripheral blood, obtained on day 0 of AZD1222 vaccination. These receptors originate from an adult in good health.

Concerning this clone: Other DNA sequences from this sample encode an identical CDR3 as well. The rearrangement uses TRBV9 and TRBJ2-7; 7 bases are a match to TRBD2. J lost 2 bases, V lost 0 bases, and 2 bases had no gene match. This CDR3 spans 14 amino acids. Germline V CDR1 and CDR2: SGDLS, YYNGEE. The CDR3 protein is CASSVGGGTYEQYF. DNA for the CDR3: TGTGCCAGCAGCGTAGGGGGGGGGACCTACGAGCAGTACTTC.

The chain couples TRBV3-1 (or the pseudogene TRBV3-2) to TRBJ2-7; 7 nucleotides line up with TRBD1. The germline V gene encodes CDR1 LGHDT and CDR2 YNNKEL (reference sequence). V shed 4 bases, J shed 2 bases, and the junction held 8 bases outside the gene matches. The CDR3 is 15 amino acids. CDR3 coding DNA: TGTGCCAGCAGCCTTGGACAGGTTAGCACCTACGAGCAGTACTTC. Translating gives CASSLGQVSTYEQYF.

This clone was recorded once. The chain recombines TRBV6-1 with TRBJ1-5; TRBD1 agrees at 8 bases. Germline trimming cut 4 bases from V and 7 bases from J; bases unmatched to any gene: 6. CDR3 length equals 14 residues. Germline CDR1 is MNHNS and CDR2 is SASEGT. The CDR3 sequence: CASSGADRAQPQHF. The CDR3 region has the DNA TGTGCCAGCAGTGGAGCGGACAGGGCCCAGCCCCAGCATTTT.

This clone was observed a single time. Other DNA sequences in this sample translate to the same CDR3. The gene calls are TRBV28 and TRBJ2-7, with D tentatively TRBD1 (6 bases). The CDR3 extends over 15 amino acids. Germline V gene sequence: CDR1 MDHEN, CDR2 SYDVKM. The ends were cut back, 6 bases at V and 2 bases at J, with 17 bases in the middle. The DNA of the CDR3 is TGTGCCAGCAGCCCCCCGGGACACCTTACCTACGAGCAGTACTTC. Translated: CASSPPGHLTYEQYF.

The genes are TRBV4-1 and TRBJ2-5; D is perhaps TRBD1 or TRBD2 (6 bases each). The CDR3 spans 15 residues. Germline values: CDR1 MGHRA, CDR2 YSYEKL. V lost 0 bases, J lost 5 bases, and 13 bases lay in between. CDR3 amino acids: CASSQDRGPQETQYF. In nucleotides, the CDR3 is TGCGCCAGCAGCCAAGACCGGGGGCCGCAGGAGACCCAGTACTTC.

The CDR3 region is CASSYSRSRVDAFF. DNA for the CDR3: TGTGCCAGCAGTTACTCGCGTAGCAGGGTGGACGCTTTCTTT. The chain employs TRBV6-2 or TRBV6-3 and TRBJ1-1; TRBD1 is a possible D gene (5 bases). CDR1 is MNHEY and CDR2 is SVGEGT in the germline V gene. The V end lost 0 bases, the J end lost 11 bases, and 16 bases lay between the germline ends. CDR3 length equals 14 residues.

The chain carries TRBV4-2 and TRBJ2-7; 10 nucleotides line up with TRBD2. The CDR3 is made up of 15 amino acids. Germline CDR1 reads LGHNA; CDR2 reads YNFKEQ. Trimming cost V 4 bases and J 0 bases; bases outside gene matches: 3. The CDR3 here is CASSRTSGLSYEQYF. CDR3 DNA sequence: TGTGCCAGCAGCCGGACTAGCGGCCTCTCCTACGAGCAGTACTTC.

V is TRBV15 and J is TRBJ2-7; D gene ambiguous. The CDR3 sequence is 15 residues long. The germline V gene encodes CDR1 LNHNV and CDR2 YYDKDF (reference sequence). Trimming left V 0 bases short and J 1 base short, with 10 bases between. As DNA, the CDR3 is TGTGCCACCAGCAGAGATTATGGTAAATCCTACGAGCAGTACTTC. Protein sequence: CATSRDYGKSYEQYF.

This clone was observed a few times. The genes are TRBV7-2 and TRBJ2-1; 9 bases agree with TRBD2. This CDR3 contains 15 residues. Germline CDR1 is SGHTA and CDR2 is FQGNSA. The junction had 8 bases not matched to a gene; V was cut back by 1 base and J by 10 bases. CDR3 protein: CASSLVGGGAAEQFF. DNA of the CDR3: TGTGCCAGCAGCTTAGTAGGCGGGGGGGCTGCCGAGCAGTTCTTC.

The chain links TRBV6-5 to TRBJ2-5; 9 positions match TRBD1. Germline-derived CDR1 and CDR2 are MNHEY and SVGAGI. The CDR3 contains 15 residues. V shed 5 bases and J 5 bases; nucleotides not matched to a gene: 9. CDR3 region: CASSPRTGAGETQYF. The CDR3 nucleotides are TGTGCCAGCAGTCCTAGGACAGGGGCGGGCGAGACCCAGTACTTC.